The 14 T cell receptor beta chains in this list originate from one sample, sequenced in a study of identical twins. One entry per CDR3 protein results from TCRdb running MiXCR on the 5' RACE reads. The sample has 1.5 million to 2 million distinct CDR3 sequences, about 32% seen once. The sample taken for sequencing was cord blood. The source is a newborn girl in good health.

The chain employs TRBV7-9 and TRBJ1-3; 8 nucleotides align to TRBD1. The CDR3 has 17 amino acids. Germline CDR1 and CDR2: SEHNR and FQNEAQ (reference sequence). The junction had 11 bases not matched to a gene; V was cut back by 5 bases and J by 2 bases. The CDR3 coding sequence is TGTGCCAGCAGCCCTGGACAGGGTCCTTCGCCTGGAAACACCATATATTTT. This codes for CASSPGQGPSPGNTIYF.

The V call is TRBV20-1, the J call TRBJ2-7, with D possibly matching TRBD2 (5 bases). V was pared by 8 bases and J by 3 bases, with 20 bases between. CDR3 length: 14 residues. Per germline, CDR1 DFQATT and CDR2 SNEGSKA (reference sequence). CDR3 loop: CSTIMSGKIYEQYF. DNA for the CDR3: TGCAGTACTATTATGTCCGGGAAGATCTACGAGCAGTACTTC.

This clonotype was counted between two and nine times. The genes are TRBV9 and TRBJ2-2, with a tentative D call TRBD2 (6 bases). Germline V lookup: CDR1 SGDLS, CDR2 YYNGEE. Trimming left V 0 bases short and J 6 bases short, with 9 bases between. This CDR3 contains 14 residues. The CDR3 DNA sequence: TGTGCCAGCAGCGTAGTTAGGGACTCCGGGGAGCTGTTTTTT. Protein: CASSVVRDSGELFF.

The rearrangement links TRBV2 to TRBJ1-3, with D possibly being TRBD1 (6 bases). This CDR3 is built from 15 residues. V was pared by 3 bases and J by 2 bases, with 11 bases between. The V gene's germline CDR1 is SNHLY and CDR2 FYNNEI. This CDR3 is CASSDNRVTGNTIYF. CDR3 nucleotides: TGTGCCAGCAGTGATAACAGGGTCACTGGAAACACCATATATTTT.

This chain links TRBV28 with TRBJ1-2; TRBD1 matches at 10 bases. CDR1 and CDR2 (germline): MDHEN, SYDVKM. Trimming took 5 bases from V and 0 from J; bases not matched to a gene: 15. This CDR3 comprises 19 residues. CDR3 nucleotides: TGTGCCAGCAGTGCCCGCCGTGGACAGGGGGTACCAACTAACTATGGCTACACCTTC. Protein: CASSARRGQGVPTNYGYTF.

The chain combines TRBV14 with TRBJ2-1; 7 bases fit TRBD2. The CDR3 sequence is 18 residues long. CDR1 and CDR2 from the germline V gene are SGHDN and FVKESK. Trimming at V came to 1 base and at J to 8 bases, leaving 17 bases not matched to a gene. CDR3 DNA: TGTGCCAGCAGCCAAGTCCGAACTAGCGCCCATCGATCGGATGAGCAGTTCTTC. Residues: CASSQVRTSAHRSDEQFF.

There are many counts of this clonotype. V is TRBV12-3 or TRBV12-4 and J is TRBJ2-1, with 9 bases lining up with TRBD1. CDR3 size: 14 residues. With V trimmed by 6 bases and J by 8 bases, 8 bases remained unmatched. The CDR3 loop is CASSFRWTGDEQFF. The CDR3, as DNA: TGTGCCAGCAGCTTCCGATGGACAGGGGATGAGCAGTTCTTC.

The sample holds a few counts of this clonotype. The chain uses TRBV20-1 and TRBJ2-7, with 10 bases identical to TRBD2. CDR3 length: 16 residues. Unmatched junction bases numbered 8, after V lost 3 bases and J lost 0 bases. The germline CDR1 and CDR2 sequences are DFQATT and SNEGSKA (reference sequence). The CDR3 coding sequence is TGCAGTGCTAGGGCAAGCGGGAGGGCCCTCTCCTACGAGCAGTACTTC. This sequence encodes CSARASGRALSYEQYF.

This clonotype has a handful of counts. V gene TRBV10-2 combines with J gene TRBJ2-7, with a possible D match to TRBD2 (7 bases). The CDR3 contains 12 residues. CDR1 WSHSY and CDR2 SAAADI come from the germline V gene. Trimming cost V 4 bases and J 7 bases, with 11 bases left between them. The CDR3: CASSAGEGEQYF. The CDR3 DNA reads as TGCGCCAGCAGTGCAGGGGAGGGAGAGCAGTACTTC.

This clonotype was found many times. The chain links TRBV10-3 to TRBJ1-2; D is undetermined. With 0 bases removed from V and 2 bases from J, the gap between germline ends came to 7 bases. The CDR3 has 14 amino acids. Germline assignment: CDR1 ENHRY and CDR2 SYGVKD. The CDR3 DNA reads TGTGCCATCAGTGAGTCGTCCAAAAACTATGGCTACACCTTC. It yields the protein CAISESSKNYGYTF.

The chain joins TRBV20-1 to TRBJ2-1; 9 nucleotides align to TRBD2. The closer fit of TRBJ2-7 to the DNA end suggests the J call may be wrong. This CDR3 has 15 residues. Germline values: CDR1 DFQATT, CDR2 SNEGSKA (reference sequence). DNA of the CDR3: TGCAGTGCTAGGTTCGGGACTAGCTTCTACAATGAGCAGTACTTC. Its translation is CSARFGTSFYNEQYF.

This clonotype has just a few counts. The CDR3 coding sequence is TGTGCCAGCACCCTGTTCAAAAGGACAGGGGGCGCGTCTACGCAGTATTTT. Protein: CASTLFKRTGGASTQYF. The chain has TRBV11-2 and TRBJ2-3; TRBD1 matches at 11 bases. The trim removed 7 bases at V and 8 bases at J, leaving 17 bases unmatched. The CDR3 runs to 17 residues. Germline lookup yields CDR1 SGHAT and CDR2 FQNNGV.

This clonotype has just a few counts. The chain uses TRBV20-1 and TRBJ1-2; TRBD1 is a possible D gene (6 bases). The V gene lost 4 bases and the J gene lost 8 bases, with 17 bases spanning the gap. CDR3 size: 13 residues. Germline lookup yields CDR1 DFQATT and CDR2 SNEGSKA (reference sequence). The chain's CDR3 is CSAKQGNYGGYTF. The CDR3 DNA is TGCAGTGCTAAGCAGGGGAACTATGGGGGCTACACCTTC.

The table lists this clonotype with a count of one. This chain uses TRBV30 with TRBJ2-7; D ambiguous. V was clipped by 4 bases and J by 1 base, with 11 bases between them. CDR1 and CDR2 (germline): GTSNPN, SVGIG (reference sequence). The CDR3 runs 13 residues. The CDR3 DNA reads as TGTGCCTGGACCCCTCCGGTTTCCTACGAGCAGTACTTC. This codes for CAWTPPVSYEQYF.